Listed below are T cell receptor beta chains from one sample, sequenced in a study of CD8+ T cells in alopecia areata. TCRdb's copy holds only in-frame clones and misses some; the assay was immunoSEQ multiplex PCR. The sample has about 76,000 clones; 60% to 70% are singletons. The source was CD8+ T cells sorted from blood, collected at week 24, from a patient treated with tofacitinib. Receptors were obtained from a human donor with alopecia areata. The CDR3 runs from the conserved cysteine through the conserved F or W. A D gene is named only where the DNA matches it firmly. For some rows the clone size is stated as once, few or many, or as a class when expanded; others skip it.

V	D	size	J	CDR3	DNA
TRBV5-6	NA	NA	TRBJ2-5	CASSFRGGDQETQYF	TGTGCCAGCAGCTTCAGGGGAGGAGACCAAGAGACCCAGTACTTC
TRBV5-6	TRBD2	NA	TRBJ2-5	CASSLAGRGGRETQYF	TGTGCCAGCAGCTTGGCGGGGCGGGGGGGGCGTGAGACCCAGTACTTC
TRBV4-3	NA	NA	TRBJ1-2	CASSHDGRLYGYTF	TGCGCCAGCAGCCATGACGGCAGGCTTTATGGCTACACCTTC
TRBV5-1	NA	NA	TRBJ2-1	CASSLEGNNEQFF	TGCGCCAGCAGCTTGGAAGGAAACAATGAGCAGTTCTTC
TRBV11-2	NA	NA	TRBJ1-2	CASSFVLGGHNGDYGYTF	TGTGCCAGCAGCTTCGTGCTCGGCGGACATAACGGGGATTATGGCTACACCTTC
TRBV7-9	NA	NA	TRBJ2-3	CASSQTRPPDTQYF	TGTGCCAGCAGCCAGACGCGGCCTCCAGATACGCAGTATTTT
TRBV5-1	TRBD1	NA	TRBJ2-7	CASSLGQGPYEQYF	TGCGCCAGCAGCCTCGGACAGGGCCCCTACGAGCAGTACTTC
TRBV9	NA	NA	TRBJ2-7	CASSAGPVSYEQYF	TGTGCCAGCAGCGCCGGTCCCGTCTCCTACGAGCAGTACTTC
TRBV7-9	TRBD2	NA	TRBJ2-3	CASRVSGRAPDTQYF	TGTGCCAGCAGAGTTAGCGGGAGGGCCCCAGATACGCAGTATTTT
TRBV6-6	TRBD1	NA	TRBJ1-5	CASSYVQGAQPQHF	TGTGCCAGCAGTTACGTGCAGGGGGCTCAGCCCCAGCATTTT
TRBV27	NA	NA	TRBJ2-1	CASSLYTSYNEQFF	TGTGCCAGCAGTTTGTACACCTCCTACAATGAGCAGTTCTTC
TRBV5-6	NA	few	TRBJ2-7	CASSLAVAGANYEQYF	TGTGCCAGCAGCTTGGCGGTGGCAGGGGCGAACTACGAGCAGTACTTC
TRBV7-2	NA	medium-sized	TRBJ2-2	CASSLTPSGVLKELFF	TGTGCCAGCAGCTTAACACCTTCGGGTGTCCTGAAAGAGCTGTTTTTT
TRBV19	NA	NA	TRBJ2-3	CASSIILRDTQYF	TGTGCCAGTAGTATAATCCTAAGGGATACGCAGTATTTT
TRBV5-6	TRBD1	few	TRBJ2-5	CASREQGAGVETQYF	TGTGCCAGCAGAGAACAGGGGGCGGGAGTAGAGACCCAGTACTTC
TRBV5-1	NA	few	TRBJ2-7	CASSFTGPSYEQYF	TGCGCCAGCAGCTTCACAGGGCCGTCCTACGAGCAGTACTTC
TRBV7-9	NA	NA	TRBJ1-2	CASSLGGADGYTF	TGTGCCAGCTCGCTCGGAGGGGCGGATGGCTACACCTTC
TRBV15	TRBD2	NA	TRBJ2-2	CATSSESSGTNTGELFF	TGTGCCACCAGCAGCGAATCTAGCGGGACGAACACCGGGGAGCTGTTTTTT
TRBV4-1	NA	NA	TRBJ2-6	CASSHPSLSGANVLTF	TGCGCCAGCAGCCATCCGTCCCTCTCTGGGGCCAACGTCCTGACTTTC
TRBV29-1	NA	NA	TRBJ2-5	CSVTSFEGAQETQYF	TGCAGCGTTACCTCTTTTGAGGGCGCCCAGGAGACCCAGTACTTC
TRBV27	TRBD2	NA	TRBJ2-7	CASSSGLAGDLRYF	TGTGCCAGCAGTTCGGGACTAGCGGGAGATCTTCGGTACTTC
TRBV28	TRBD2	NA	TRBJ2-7	CASSLAGVAYEQYF	TGTGCCAGCAGTTTGGCGGGGGTCGCCTACGAGCAGTACTTC
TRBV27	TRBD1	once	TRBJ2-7	CASSSGQGQYGGNEQYF	TGTGCCAGCAGTTCGGGACAGGGACAGTATGGTGGGAACGAGCAGTACTTC
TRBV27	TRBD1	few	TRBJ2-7	CASRLWTGPTYEQYF	TGTGCCAGCAGATTATGGACAGGGCCGACCTACGAGCAGTACTTC
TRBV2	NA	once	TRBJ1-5	CASIGSYSNQPQHF	TGTGCCAGCATAGGCAGTTATAGCAATCAGCCCCAGCATTTT
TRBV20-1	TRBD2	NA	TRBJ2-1	CSGLAGYEQFF	TGCAGTGGACTAGCGGGATATGAGCAGTTCTTC
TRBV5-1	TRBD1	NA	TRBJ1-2	CASRGTGHYGYTF	TGCGCCAGCAGGGGGACAGGTCACTATGGCTACACCTTC
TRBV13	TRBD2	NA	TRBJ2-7	CASSFSGRPYEQYF	TGTGCCAGCAGTTTTAGCGGGAGGCCCTACGAGCAGTACTTC
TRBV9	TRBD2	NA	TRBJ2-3	CASSVGLAVSTDTQYF	TGTGCCAGCAGCGTAGGACTAGCGGTTAGCACAGATACGCAGTATTTT
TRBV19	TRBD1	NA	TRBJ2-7	CASSINRGHEQYF	TGTGCCAGTAGTATCAACAGGGGTCACGAGCAGTACTTC
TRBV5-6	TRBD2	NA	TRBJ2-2	CASSLALAGGTGELFF	TGTGCCAGCAGCTTGGCGCTAGCGGGAGGGACCGGGGAGCTGTTTTTT
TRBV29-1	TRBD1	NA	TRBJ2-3	CSVEGGQGPNTDTQYF	TGCAGCGTTGAAGGTGGACAGGGGCCAAACACAGATACGCAGTATTTT
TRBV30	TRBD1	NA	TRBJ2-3	CAWSNWTGRSDTQYF	TGTGCCTGGAGTAATTGGACAGGGAGGTCAGATACGCAGTATTTT
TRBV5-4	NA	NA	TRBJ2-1	CASSSNRGRVNEQFF	TGTGCCAGCAGCTCCAATCGGGGCAGGGTCAATGAGCAGTTCTTC
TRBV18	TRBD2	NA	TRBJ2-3	CASSPWTSGGSTDTQYF	TGTGCCAGCTCACCATGGACTAGCGGGGGGTCCACAGATACGCAGTATTTT
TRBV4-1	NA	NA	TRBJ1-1	CASSQDGVGNTEAFF	TGCGCCAGCAGCCAAGACGGGGTGGGGAACACTGAAGCTTTCTTT
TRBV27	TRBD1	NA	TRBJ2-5	CASSLQGAVVEETQYF	TGTGCCAGCAGTCTACAGGGGGCCGTGGTCGAAGAGACCCAGTACTTC
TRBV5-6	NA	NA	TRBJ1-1	CASSLDGKNTEAFF	TGTGCCAGCAGCTTGGACGGAAAGAACACTGAAGCTTTCTTT
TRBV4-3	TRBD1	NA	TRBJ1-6	CASSPGTGKYSPLHF	TGCGCCAGCAGCCCTGGGACAGGGAAATATTCACCCCTCCACTTT
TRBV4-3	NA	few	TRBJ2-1	CASSQGYNEQFF	TGCGCCAGCAGCCAAGGATACAATGAGCAGTTCTTC
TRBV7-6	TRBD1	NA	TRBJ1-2	CASSSGGHYGYTF	TGTGCCAGCAGCTCAGGGGGCCACTATGGCTACACCTTC
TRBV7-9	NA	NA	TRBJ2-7	CASSLAGAVMDEQYF	TGTGCCAGCAGCTTAGCGGGAGCGGTTATGGACGAGCAGTACTTC
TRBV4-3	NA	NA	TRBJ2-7	CASSQGGGGGYEQYF	TGCGCCAGCAGCCAAGGAGGCGGCGGCGGCTACGAGCAGTACTTC
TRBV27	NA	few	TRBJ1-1	CASSSVGEAFF	TGTGCCAGCAGCTCCGTAGGTGAAGCTTTCTTT
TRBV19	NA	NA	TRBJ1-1	CASTRGSTEAFF	TGTGCCAGTACAAGGGGGAGCACTGAAGCTTTCTTT
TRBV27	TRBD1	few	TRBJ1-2	CASSLSAQGYYGYTF	TGTGCCAGCAGTTTATCGGCACAGGGGTACTATGGCTACACCTTC
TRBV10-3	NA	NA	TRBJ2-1	CAISEDTSSYNEQFF	TGTGCCATCAGTGAGGACACGAGCTCCTACAATGAGCAGTTCTTC
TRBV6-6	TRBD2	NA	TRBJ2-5	CASTTSGRRETQYF	TGTGCCAGCACGACTAGCGGGAGACGAGAGACCCAGTACTTC